The next 22 T cell receptor beta chains were all read from a single sample in a study of cytomegalovirus exposure and HLA in healthy donors (dated by TCRdb to about 2017). Libraries were prepared through the immunoSEQ multiplex PCR assay. A mixture of 60 forward primers for TCR Vbeta segments and 13 reverse primers for TCR Jbeta segments was used in the multiplex PCR. TCRdb retrieved this table from immuneACCESS and kept in-frame rearrangements only. Not all clones are present; in checked studies, unresolved V genes account for under half, and no reason is known for the remainder. The sample contains about 140,000 clones, 76% of them found a single time. 1.8% of the sample belongs to the ten largest clones. Input material: PBMCs. These receptors originate from a man between 40 and 49 years old in good health and CMV-seronegative.

The CDR3 bases are TGTGCCAGCAGCTCCCCCCAAGCGGGAGGCGTGTGGGAGACCCAGTACTTC. Encoded protein: CASSSPQAGGVWETQYF. V usage is TRBV28 and J usage is TRBJ2-5; 9 nucleotides line up with TRBD2. CDR3 size: 17 residues. V was clipped by 6 bases and J by 5 bases; unmatched bases: 16. Germline V gives CDR1 MDHEN, CDR2 SYDVKM.

The chain links TRBV28 to TRBJ2-5, with D possibly matching TRBD1 (6 bases). Trimming removed 3 bases from V and 1 base from J, with 9 bases in between. Germline V lookup: CDR1 MDHEN, CDR2 SYDVKM. The CDR3 sequence is 14 residues long. As DNA, the CDR3 is TGTGCCAGCAGTTTCTTACAGGGCCAAGAGACCCAGTACTTC. Translating gives CASSFLQGQETQYF. The complete variable domain, with remaining parts taken from reference TRBV28 and TRBJ2-5, reads DVKVTQSSRYLVKRTGEKVFLECVQDMDHENMFWYRQDPGLGLRLIYFSYDVKMKEKGDIPEGYSVSREKKERFSLILESASTNQTSMYLCASSFLQGQETQYFGPGTRLLVL.

The chain has TRBV5-6 and TRBJ2-2; 8 bases fit TRBD2. The V and J ends lost 1 base and 4 bases, in that order; junction bases with no gene match: 9. Germline loops: CDR1 SGHDT, CDR2 YYEEEE. The CDR3 consists of 17 residues. CDR3 bases: TGTGCCAGCAGCTTGTTCTCCAGTAGCGGGGCCACCGGGGAGCTGTTTTTT. Protein product: CASSLFSSSGATGELFF.

V and J are TRBV5-1 and TRBJ1-4; D ambiguous. Germline assignment: CDR1 SGHRS and CDR2 YFSETQ. The CDR3 length is 14 residues. The V gene lost 0 bases and the J gene lost 5 bases, with 8 bases spanning the gap. The CDR3 loop is CASSLGQANEKLFF. In DNA, the CDR3 is TGCGCCAGCAGCTTGGGGCAGGCAAATGAAAAACTGTTTTTT. The entire variable domain, with the rest obtained from reference TRBV5-1 and TRBJ1-4, is as follows: KAGVTQTPRYLIKTRGQQVTLSCSPISGHRSVSWYQQTPGQGLQFLFEYFSETQRNKGNFPGRFSGRQFSNSRSEMNVSTLELGDSALYLCASSLGQANEKLFFGSGTQLSVL.

The CDR3 sequence: CASRGRDFNQPQHF. Here the CDR3 DNA reads TGTGCCAGCAGGGGAAGGGACTTCAATCAGCCCCAGCATTTT. The chain links TRBV27 to TRBJ1-5; D might be TRBD1 (5 bases). Germline CDR1 reads MNHEY; CDR2 reads SMNVEV (reference sequence). Deletions cut 6 bases from V and 3 bases from J, with 12 bases between. There are 14 residues in the CDR3.

V usage is TRBV27 and J usage is TRBJ1-1; D not resolved. V was clipped by 5 bases and J by 0 bases, with 7 bases between them. Per the germline V gene, CDR1 is MNHEY and CDR2 is SMNVEV (reference sequence). CDR3 length equals 13 residues. Written as DNA, the CDR3 is TGTGCCAGCAGTCTCCTTTTGAACACTGAAGCTTTCTTT. This codes for CASSLLLNTEAFF.

The chain links TRBV12-5 to TRBJ2-4, with 7 bases aligning to TRBD1. This CDR3 contains 13 residues. In germline, CDR1 is LGHNT, CDR2 FRNRAP. Trimming removed 5 bases from V and 7 bases from J; junction bases left unmatched: 5. The CDR3 DNA follows: TGTGCTAGTGGTAGTGGACAGGTGAACATTCAGTACTTC. It specifies CASGSGQVNIQYF.

The chain is built from TRBV5-4 and TRBJ2-2; 11 nucleotides match TRBD1. V lost 4 bases to trimming and J lost 3 bases; unmatched junction nucleotides: 8. The CDR3 sequence is 17 residues long. In germline, CDR1 is SGHNT, CDR2 YYREEE (reference sequence). Here the CDR3 reads CASSRNRDRGYTGELFF. The CDR3 region has the DNA TGTGCCAGCAGCCGGAACCGGGACAGGGGGTACACCGGGGAGCTGTTTTTT.

The rearrangement joins TRBV28 to TRBJ2-2; 8 bases line up with TRBD1. The length of the CDR3 is 19 residues. Unmatched junction bases numbered 14, after V lost 1 base and J lost 4 bases. Germline V gene data show CDR1 as MDHEN and CDR2 as SYDVKM. This CDR3 is CASSLSFLDRGHGTGELFF. For the CDR3, the DNA is TGTGCCAGCAGTTTATCCTTCCTCGACAGGGGCCACGGCACCGGGGAGCTGTTTTTT.

The chain couples TRBV2 to TRBJ2-5; 15 bases map to TRBD2. Germline lookup yields CDR1 SNHLY and CDR2 FYNNEI. This CDR3 is 17 amino acids long. Trimming took 3 bases from V and 0 from J; bases not matched to a gene: 2. CDR3 region: CASSEGLAGGHQETQYF. The CDR3 DNA sequence: TGTGCCAGCAGTGAGGGACTAGCGGGAGGCCACCAAGAGACCCAGTACTTC.

V is TRBV6-1 and J is TRBJ2-5, with D possibly TRBD1 on 6 matching bases. CDR3 length: 14 amino acids. V was shortened by 6 bases and J by 3 bases, with 14 bases between the two germline ends. Per germline, CDR1 MNHNS and CDR2 SASEGT. CDR3 amino acids: CASRRETGKETQYF. Written as DNA, the CDR3 is TGTGCCAGCAGGAGGGAGACAGGCAAAGAGACCCAGTACTTC.

A few counts support this clone. Other nucleotide sequences in the sample specify the same CDR3. The rearrangement uses TRBV29-1 and TRBJ2-2, with unresolved D. The CDR3 is made up of 13 amino acids. Trimming removed 4 bases from V and 0 bases from J, with 6 bases in between. CDR1 and CDR2 from the germline V gene are SQVTM and ANQGSEA. Here the CDR3 DNA reads TGCAGCGTTGGCACGGCGAACACCGGGGAGCTGTTTTTT. Its protein is CSVGTANTGELFF.

The chain is built from TRBV4-1 and TRBJ2-3; 8 bases match TRBD2. Per germline, CDR1 MGHRA and CDR2 YSYEKL. V lost 2 bases and J lost 2; bases outside the gene matches: 3. The CDR3 runs to 15 residues. The chain's CDR3 is CASSQSGGDTDTQYF. CDR3 DNA sequence: TGCGCCAGCAGCCAAAGCGGGGGAGACACAGATACGCAGTATTTT.

This chain joins TRBV30 and TRBJ1-2; D might be TRBD1 (6 bases). Germline-derived CDR1 and CDR2 are GTSNPN and SVGIG (reference sequence). The V end lost 3 bases, the J end lost 2 bases, and 16 bases lay between the germline ends. The CDR3 extends over 15 amino acids. For the CDR3, the DNA is TGTGCCTGGAGGGGAAACAGGGAATTAAACTATGGCTACACCTTC. Residues: CAWRGNRELNYGYTF.

The chain has TRBV30 and TRBJ2-1, with a tentative D call TRBD1 (6 bases). From germline, CDR1 is GTSNPN and CDR2 SVGIG (reference sequence). Trimming shortened V by 3 bases and J by 4 bases, and 10 bases separated the two germline ends. The CDR3 has 13 amino acids. CDR3 sequence reads: CAWRPGQYNEQFF. For the CDR3, the DNA is TGTGCCTGGAGGCCCGGACAGTACAATGAGCAGTTCTTC.

J is TRBJ2-3 and V is TRBV5-1, with D possibly TRBD1 on 6 matching bases. V was pared by 1 base and J by 3 bases, with 15 bases between. From germline, CDR1 is SGHRS and CDR2 YFSETQ. The CDR3 length is 16 residues. The CDR3 reads CASSLFGQHPTDTQYF. As DNA, the CDR3 is TGCGCCAGCAGCTTGTTTGGACAGCACCCGACAGATACGCAGTATTTT. The full variable domain, rest sourced from reference TRBV5-1 and TRBJ2-3, is KAGVTQTPRYLIKTRGQQVTLSCSPISGHRSVSWYQQTPGQGLQFLFEYFSETQRNKGNFPGRFSGRQFSNSRSEMNVSTLELGDSALYLCASSLFGQHPTDTQYFGPGTRLTVL.

V usage is TRBV29-1 and J usage is TRBJ2-4; tentatively, D is TRBD1 (5 bases). V lost 5 bases, J lost 6 bases, and 14 bases lay in between. The CDR3 spans 13 residues. Germline V gene data show CDR1 as SQVTM and CDR2 as ANQGSEA. The CDR3 coding sequence is TGCAGCGTTCCGGGCCAGGGTGGAAACATTCAGTACTTC. It codes for CSVPGQGGNIQYF.

This chain uses TRBV7-2 with TRBJ2-1; D not resolved. CDR1 and CDR2 from the germline V gene are SGHTA and FQGNSA. This CDR3 has 14 amino acids. V lost 1 base to trimming and J lost 8 bases, with 12 bases between them. The CDR3 spells CASSLELGRHEQFF. The CDR3 DNA sequence: TGTGCCAGCAGCTTAGAATTGGGCCGGCATGAGCAGTTCTTC.

This sequence joins TRBV9 and TRBJ1-2; D perhaps matches TRBD1 (6 bases). The CDR3 consists of 15 residues. Germline CDR1 SGDLS, CDR2 YYNGEE. Trimming took 0 bases from V and 8 from J, leaving 17 bases between them. The CDR3 here is CASSVVGAGLGGYTF. In nucleotides, the CDR3 is TGTGCCAGCAGCGTAGTGGGGGCAGGGCTCGGCGGCTACACCTTC. The full variable domain, with the rest looked up from reference TRBV9 and TRBJ1-2, is DSGVTQTPKHLITATGQRVTLRCSPRSGDLSVYWYQQSLDQGLQFLIQYYNGEERAKGNILERFSAQQFPDLHSELNLSSLELGDSALYFCASSVVGAGLGGYTFGSGTRLTVV.

The chain links TRBV10-3 to TRBJ2-3, with 11 bases fitting TRBD2. V shed 0 bases and J 0 bases; nucleotides not matched to a gene: 8. Germline loops: CDR1 ENHRY, CDR2 SYGVKD. There are 19 residues in the CDR3. The CDR3 loop is CAISESQLLAGGSTDTQYF. The CDR3 DNA sequence: TGTGCCATCAGTGAGTCTCAACTATTAGCGGGGGGGAGCACAGATACGCAGTATTTT.

The chain uses TRBV7-2 and TRBJ2-3, with 14 nucleotides matching TRBD2. Germline CDR1 reads SGHTA; CDR2 reads FQGNSA. The ends lost 2 bases at V and 5 bases at J; junction bases unmatched: 6. The CDR3 has 17 residues. In nucleotides, the CDR3 is TGTGCCAGCAGCTTAAACCCCGGGACTAGCGGGAGAGATACGCAGTATTTT. This sequence encodes CASSLNPGTSGRDTQYF.

The V and J genes are TRBV19 and TRBJ2-7, with TRBD1 identical over 7 bases. The CDR3 is 14 amino acids. The junction had 6 bases not matched to a gene; V was cut back by 5 bases and J by 2 bases. Germline CDR1 is LNHDA and CDR2 is SQIVND (reference sequence). The CDR3 DNA sequence: TGTGCCAGTAGTGCGACAGGGTACGCCTACGAGCAGTACTTC. Residues: CASSATGYAYEQYF.